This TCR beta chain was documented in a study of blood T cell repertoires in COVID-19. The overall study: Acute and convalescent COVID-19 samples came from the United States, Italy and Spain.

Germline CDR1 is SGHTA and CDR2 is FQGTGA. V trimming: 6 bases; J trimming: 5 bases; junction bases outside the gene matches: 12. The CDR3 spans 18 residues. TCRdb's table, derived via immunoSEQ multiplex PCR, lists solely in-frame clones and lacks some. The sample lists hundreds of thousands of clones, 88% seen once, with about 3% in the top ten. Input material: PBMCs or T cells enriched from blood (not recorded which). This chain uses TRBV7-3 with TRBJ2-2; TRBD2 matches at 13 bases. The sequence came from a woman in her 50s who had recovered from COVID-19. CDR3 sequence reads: CASRRTSGSYRDTGELFF. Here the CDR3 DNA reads TGTGCCAGCAGGCGGACTAGCGGGAGTTACCGGGATACCGGGGAGCTGTTTTTT.